The T cell receptor beta chain under discussion was sequenced for a study of identical twins. Study-wide results and caveats: The degree of excess twin sharing was weaker in beta out-of-frame sequences. Recombination models fit unrelated individuals' TCR alpha sharing but underestimated twins'.

The CDR3 spans 15 residues. V was shortened by 4 bases and J by 8 bases, with 16 bases between the two germline ends. Germline V gene lookup returns CDR1 SGHKS and CDR2 YYEKEE (reference sequence). Note on this clonotype: Its antigen is unknown.

Template switching introduced a universal primer site, and the cDNA bore unique molecular identifiers. TCRdb recomputed calls from the 5' RACE reads with MiXCR, one row per CDR3 protein. In the table there are hundreds of thousands of distinct CDR3 sequences, 15% to 20% of which are singletons. This same sample was also taken into another study, of T cells expressing NK-cell markers. That paper states: About six donors carried dominant NKG2C+ clonotypes that made up roughly 1.0-7.0% of their CD8+ T cells.

This chain connects TRBV5-5 to TRBJ2-6; D possibly matches TRBD1 or TRBD2 (5 bases each). Sequencing input: PBMCs. This TCR came from a woman in her late teens or twenties in good health. CDR3 sequence (DNA): TGTGCCAGCAGCCCCGGGGCTCCTTGGACCAACGTCCTGACTTTC. This translates into CASSPGAPWTNVLTF.